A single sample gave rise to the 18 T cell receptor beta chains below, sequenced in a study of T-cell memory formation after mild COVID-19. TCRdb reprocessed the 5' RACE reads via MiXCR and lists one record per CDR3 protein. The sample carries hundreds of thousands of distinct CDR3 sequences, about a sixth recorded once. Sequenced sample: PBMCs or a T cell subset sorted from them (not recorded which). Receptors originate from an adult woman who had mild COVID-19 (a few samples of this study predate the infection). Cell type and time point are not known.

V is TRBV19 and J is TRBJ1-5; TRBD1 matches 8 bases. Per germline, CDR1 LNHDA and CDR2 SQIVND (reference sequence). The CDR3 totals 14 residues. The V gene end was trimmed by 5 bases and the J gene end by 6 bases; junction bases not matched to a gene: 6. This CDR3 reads CASSGGQVGQPQHF. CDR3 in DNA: TGTGCCAGTAGTGGGGGACAGGTTGGTCAGCCCCAGCATTTT.

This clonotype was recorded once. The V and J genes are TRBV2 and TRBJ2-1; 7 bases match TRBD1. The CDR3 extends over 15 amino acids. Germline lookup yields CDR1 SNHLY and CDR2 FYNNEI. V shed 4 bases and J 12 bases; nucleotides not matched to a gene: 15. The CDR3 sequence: CASSVGGTLQSGQFF. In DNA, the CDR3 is TGTGCCAGCAGTGTAGGGGGCACCCTACAGAGCGGGCAGTTCTTC.

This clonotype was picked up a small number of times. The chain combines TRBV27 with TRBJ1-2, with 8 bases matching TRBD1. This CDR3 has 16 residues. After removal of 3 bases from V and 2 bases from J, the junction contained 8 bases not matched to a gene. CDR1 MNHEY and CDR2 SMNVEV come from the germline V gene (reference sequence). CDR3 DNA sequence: TGTGCCAGCAGTTTCGCGGGGACAGGCTTGAACTATGGCTACACCTTC. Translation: CASSFAGTGLNYGYTF.

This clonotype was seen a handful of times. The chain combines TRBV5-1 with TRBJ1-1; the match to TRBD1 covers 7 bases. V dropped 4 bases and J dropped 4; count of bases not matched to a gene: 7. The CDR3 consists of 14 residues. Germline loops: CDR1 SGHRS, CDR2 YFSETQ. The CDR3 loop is CASSLTGLSTEAFF. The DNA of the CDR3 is TGCGCCAGCAGCCTGACAGGGCTGAGCACTGAAGCTTTCTTT.

CDR3 residues: CASSYRSDQPQHF. For the CDR3, the DNA is TGTGCCAGCAGTTACCGGAGCGATCAGCCCCAGCATTTT. The rearrangement uses TRBV6-5 and TRBJ1-5; D unclear. Germline V gene data show CDR1 as MNHEY and CDR2 as SVGAGI. The ends were cut back, 2 bases at V and 5 bases at J, with 7 bases in the middle. There are 13 residues in the CDR3.

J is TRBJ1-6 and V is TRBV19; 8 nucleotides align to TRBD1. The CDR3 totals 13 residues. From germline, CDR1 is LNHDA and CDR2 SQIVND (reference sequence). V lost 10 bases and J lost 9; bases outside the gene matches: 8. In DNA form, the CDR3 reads TGTGCCACGCACGGACAGGGCGGTTCACCCCTCCACTTT. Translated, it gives CATHGQGGSPLHF.

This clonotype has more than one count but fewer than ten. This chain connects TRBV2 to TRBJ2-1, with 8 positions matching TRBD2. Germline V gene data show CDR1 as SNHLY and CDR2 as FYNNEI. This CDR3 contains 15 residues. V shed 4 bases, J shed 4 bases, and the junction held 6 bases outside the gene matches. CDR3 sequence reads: CASSAVGRAYNEQFF. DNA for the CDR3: TGTGCCAGCAGTGCTGTCGGGAGGGCGTACAATGAGCAGTTCTTC.

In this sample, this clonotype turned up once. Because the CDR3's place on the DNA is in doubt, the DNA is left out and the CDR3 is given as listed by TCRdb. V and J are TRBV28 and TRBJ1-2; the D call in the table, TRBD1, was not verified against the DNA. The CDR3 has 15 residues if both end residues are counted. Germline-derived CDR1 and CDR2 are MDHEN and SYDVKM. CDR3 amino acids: CASSSSGQGNYGYTF.

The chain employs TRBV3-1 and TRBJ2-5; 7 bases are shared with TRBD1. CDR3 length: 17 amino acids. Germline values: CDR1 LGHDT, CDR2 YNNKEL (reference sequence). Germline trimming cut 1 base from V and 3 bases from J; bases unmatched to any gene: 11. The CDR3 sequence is CASSQVDTGQFEETQYF. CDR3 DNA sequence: TGTGCCAGCAGCCAAGTCGATACGGGACAGTTTGAAGAGACCCAGTACTTC.

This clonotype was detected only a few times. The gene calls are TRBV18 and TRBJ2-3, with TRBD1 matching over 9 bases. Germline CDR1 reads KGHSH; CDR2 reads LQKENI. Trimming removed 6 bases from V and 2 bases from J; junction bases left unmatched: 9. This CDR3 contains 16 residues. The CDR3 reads CASSARGQGNTDTQYF. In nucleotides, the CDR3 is TGTGCCAGCTCGGCTCGGGGACAGGGCAACACAGATACGCAGTATTTT.

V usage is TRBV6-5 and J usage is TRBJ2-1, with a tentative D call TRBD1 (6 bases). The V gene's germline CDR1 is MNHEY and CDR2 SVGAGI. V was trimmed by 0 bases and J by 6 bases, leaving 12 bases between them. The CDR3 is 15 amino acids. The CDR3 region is CASSYSAGEGNEQFF. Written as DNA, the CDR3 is TGTGCCAGCAGTTACTCGGCAGGGGAAGGCAATGAGCAGTTCTTC.

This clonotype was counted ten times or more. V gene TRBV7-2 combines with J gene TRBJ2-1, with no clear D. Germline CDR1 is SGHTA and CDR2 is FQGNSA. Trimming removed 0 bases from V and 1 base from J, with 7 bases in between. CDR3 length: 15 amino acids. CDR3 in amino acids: CASSLAPGSYNEQFF. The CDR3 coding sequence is TGTGCCAGCAGCTTAGCACCCGGATCCTACAATGAGCAGTTCTTC. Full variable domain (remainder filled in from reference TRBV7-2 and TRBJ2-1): GAGVSQSPSNKVTEKGKDVELRCDPISGHTALYWYRQSLGQGLEFLIYFQGNSAPDKSGLPSDRFSAERTGGSVSTLTIQRTQQEDSAVYLCASSLAPGSYNEQFFGPGTRLTVL.

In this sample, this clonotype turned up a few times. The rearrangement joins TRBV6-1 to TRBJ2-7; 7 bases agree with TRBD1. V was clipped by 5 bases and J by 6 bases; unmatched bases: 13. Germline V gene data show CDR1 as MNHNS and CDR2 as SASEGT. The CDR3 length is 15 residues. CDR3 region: CASSLDDRAPSEQYF. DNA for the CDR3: TGTGCCAGCAGTTTAGACGACAGGGCCCCTTCCGAGCAGTACTTC.

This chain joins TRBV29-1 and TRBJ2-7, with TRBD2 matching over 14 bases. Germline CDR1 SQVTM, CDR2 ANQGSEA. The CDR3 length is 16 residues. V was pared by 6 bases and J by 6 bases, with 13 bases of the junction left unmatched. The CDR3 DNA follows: TGCAGCGTACACCGGGGGGGACTAGCGGGAGAACGCGAGCAGTACTTC. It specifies CSVHRGGLAGEREQYF.

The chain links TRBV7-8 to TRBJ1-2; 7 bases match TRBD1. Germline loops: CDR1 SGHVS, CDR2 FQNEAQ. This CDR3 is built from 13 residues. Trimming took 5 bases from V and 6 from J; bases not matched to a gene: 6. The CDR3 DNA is TGTGCCAGCAGCATAGACAGGGATAATGGCTACACCTTC. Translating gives CASSIDRDNGYTF.

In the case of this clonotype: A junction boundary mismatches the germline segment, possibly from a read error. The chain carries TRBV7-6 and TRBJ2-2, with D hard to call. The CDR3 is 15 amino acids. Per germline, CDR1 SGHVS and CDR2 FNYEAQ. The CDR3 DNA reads TGTGCCAGCAGCGTAGCCTCCCTCGAGGCCGGGGAGCTGTTTTTT. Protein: CASSVASLEAGELFF.

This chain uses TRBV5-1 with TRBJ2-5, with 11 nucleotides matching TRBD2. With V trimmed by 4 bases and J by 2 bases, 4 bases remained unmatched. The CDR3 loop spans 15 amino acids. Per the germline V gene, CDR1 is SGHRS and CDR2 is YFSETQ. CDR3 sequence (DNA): TGCGCCAGCAGCGAACTAGCGGGGGCACAAGAGACCCAGTACTTC. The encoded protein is CASSELAGAQETQYF. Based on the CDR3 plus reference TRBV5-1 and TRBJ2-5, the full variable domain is KAGVTQTPRYLIKTRGQQVTLSCSPISGHRSVSWYQQTPGQGLQFLFEYFSETQRNKGNFPGRFSGRQFSNSRSEMNVSTLELGDSALYLCASSELAGAQETQYFGPGTRLLVL.

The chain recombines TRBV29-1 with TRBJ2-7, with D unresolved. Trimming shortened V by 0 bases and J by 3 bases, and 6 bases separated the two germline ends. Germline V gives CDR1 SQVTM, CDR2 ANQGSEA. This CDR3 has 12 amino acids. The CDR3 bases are TGCAGCGTTGAAGATCCGGTCTACGAGCAGTACTTC. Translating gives CSVEDPVYEQYF.